This T cell receptor (beta chain) was identified during a study of regulatory T cells in long-lasting Graves disease. Study background: By definition, persistent Graves' disease involved antithyroid drugs for over 5 years alongside positive TSH receptor antibodies.

The trim removed 1 base at V and 6 bases at J, leaving 4 bases unmatched. The CDR3 runs 15 residues. Time point meaning: persistent/refractory GD, antithyroid drugs over 5 years with positive TRAb. Extracted RNA from PBMCs served as the source of the TCR library. TCR beta libraries were built with iRepertoire HTBI primers and Arm-PCR of CDR3 regions. Using its own MiXCR run on the multiplex PCR reads, TCRdb lists one record per CDR3 protein. The sample has 430,000 or so distinct CDR3 sequences, 21% seen once. This clonotype was picked up many times. The antigen is not known. Study-level findings and limits: Peripheral blood alone, not thyroid tissue, underwent study. Patients whose Graves' disease persisted exhibited lower TCR diversity than those newly diagnosed.

This specimen consisted of peripheral blood mononuclear cells (PBMCs), obtained when the disease was refractory, from a patient treated with antithyroid drugs. The chain recombines TRBV12-3 or TRBV12-4 with TRBJ2-4; 9 bases map to TRBD1. The sequence derives from a female donor with Graves disease. The CDR3 sequence: CASSLVTGGINIQYF. CDR3 sequence (DNA): TGTGCCAGCAGTTTAGTCACAGGGGGCATAAACATTCAGTACTTC.